This TCR beta chain was sequenced during a study of CD8+ T cells in alopecia areata. Study background: Treated patients took oral tofacitinib at 5 to 10 mg twice daily.

This CDR3 contains 14 residues. Germline values: CDR1 MGHDK, CDR2 SYGVNS. With 5 bases removed from V and 10 bases from J, the gap between germline ends came to 15 bases. After isolation, RNA underwent reverse transcription to generate cDNA as the sequencing template. Clones were read by immunoSEQ multiplex PCR, and TCRdb kept only the in-frame ones, dropping some. The data hold some 240,000 clones, with around 62% observed a single time. Lesional scalp punch biopsies and peripheral blood were collected from alopecia areata patients. Study results and caveats: Lesional scalp, especially alopecia totalis/universalis, showed higher clonality than normal scalp. Resident alphabeta T cells of normal skin are also sequenced in scalp samples.

This clone was observed a few times. Its antigen remains unknown. V and J are TRBV25-1 and TRBJ1-6, with D unresolved. The clonotype was recovered from a human donor with alopecia areata. The source material was CD4+ T cells sorted from blood, sampled at week 0. The CDR3, as DNA: TGTGCCAGCAGTCTAGCCGGCGGAGGGTCACCCCTCCACTTT. Encoded protein: CASSLAGGGSPLHF.